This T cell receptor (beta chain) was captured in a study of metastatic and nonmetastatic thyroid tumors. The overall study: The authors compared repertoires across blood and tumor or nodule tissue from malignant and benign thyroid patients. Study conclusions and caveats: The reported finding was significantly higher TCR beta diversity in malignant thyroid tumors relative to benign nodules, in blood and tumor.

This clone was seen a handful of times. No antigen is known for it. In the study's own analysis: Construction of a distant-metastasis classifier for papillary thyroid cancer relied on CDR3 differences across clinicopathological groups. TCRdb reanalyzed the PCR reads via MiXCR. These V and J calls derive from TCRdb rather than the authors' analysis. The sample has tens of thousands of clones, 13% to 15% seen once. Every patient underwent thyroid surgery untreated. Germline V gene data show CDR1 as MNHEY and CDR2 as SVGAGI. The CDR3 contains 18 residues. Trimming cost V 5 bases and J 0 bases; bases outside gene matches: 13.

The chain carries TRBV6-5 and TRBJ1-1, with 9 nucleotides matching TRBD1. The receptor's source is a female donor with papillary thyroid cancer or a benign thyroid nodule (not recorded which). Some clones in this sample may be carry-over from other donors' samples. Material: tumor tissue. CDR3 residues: CASSIRAGQGLLNTEAFF. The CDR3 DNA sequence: TGTGCCAGCAGTATTCGCGCTGGACAGGGGCTCCTGAACACTGAAGCTTTCTTT.